The 32 T cell receptor beta chains listed next were all sequenced from one sample in a study of CD8 T cells in Susac syndrome. Reverse transcription of roughly 0.5 to 1 ug RNA was carried out with random hexamers. A single record per CDR3 protein comes from TCRdb applying MiXCR to the immunoSEQ multiplex PCR reads. The sample yields just under 150,000 distinct CDR3 sequences, 94% seen once. The sequencing input was CD4+ T cells from PBMCs. All receptors come from a human donor in good health.

The rearrangement uses TRBV2 and TRBJ1-5; tentative D call: TRBD1 (6 bases). CDR1 and CDR2 from the germline V gene are SNHLY and FYNNEI. The CDR3 runs 14 residues. Between the trimmed V and J ends, which lost 5 bases and 0 bases, there was a span of 8 bases. The CDR3 bases are TGTGCCAGCAGTCGGGACACTAGCAATCAGCCCCAGCATTTT. It encodes CASSRDTSNQPQHF.

V and J are TRBV28 and TRBJ2-3; 7 nucleotides align to TRBD2. The CDR3 runs to 14 residues. V dropped 2 bases and J dropped 14; count of bases not matched to a gene: 13. CDR1 is MDHEN and CDR2 is SYDVKM in the germline V gene. The CDR3 bases are TGTGCCAGCAGTTTACAACTAGCGCACATACTCCGGTATTTT. Protein: CASSLQLAHILRYF.

The chain combines TRBV2 with TRBJ2-1, with 9 bases that match TRBD2. The CDR3 loop spans 16 amino acids. With V trimmed by 6 bases and J by 5 bases, 11 bases remained unmatched. Germline V gene lookup returns CDR1 SNHLY and CDR2 FYNNEI. CDR3: CASRRVLSGRHNEQFF. The CDR3 bases are TGTGCCAGCAGAAGGGTGCTTAGCGGGAGACACAATGAGCAGTTCTTC.

This clonotype was seen once. V gene TRBV5-8 combines with J gene TRBJ2-1; TRBD1 aligns across 11 bases. V lost 0 bases to trimming and J lost 9 bases; unmatched junction nucleotides: 5. Germline V CDR1 and CDR2: SGHTS, YDEGEE. The CDR3 has 15 amino acids. CDR3 protein: CASSLGTGGYGEQFF. CDR3 sequence (DNA): TGTGCCAGCAGCTTGGGGACAGGGGGCTATGGTGAGCAGTTCTTC.

The CDR3 DNA follows: TGTGCCAGCAGCGCCGGACTAGCGGGAGCTGCCGGGGCCAACGTCCTGACTTTC. Amino acid sequence: CASSAGLAGAAGANVLTF. The chain couples TRBV7-8 to TRBJ2-6; 13 nucleotides align to TRBD2. The CDR3 totals 18 residues. With 5 bases clipped from V and 4 bases from J, the junction kept 8 bases outside the gene matches. Per germline, CDR1 SGHVS and CDR2 FQNEAQ.

This clonotype was picked up one time. The chain carries TRBV20-1 and TRBJ2-7; 8 bases are a match to TRBD2. The length of the CDR3 is 13 residues. The ends lost 7 bases at V and 3 bases at J; junction bases unmatched: 8. Germline V gene data show CDR1 as DFQATT and CDR2 as SNEGSKA (reference sequence). This chain's CDR3 is CSVGRLAGYEQYF. The CDR3, as DNA: TGCAGTGTGGGTCGCCTAGCGGGCTACGAGCAGTACTTC.

This clonotype was seen a handful of times. V and J are TRBV30 and TRBJ1-4, with a weak D call TRBD1 (6 bases). Trimming left V 1 base short and J 6 bases short, with 6 bases between. This CDR3 has 12 residues. Germline CDR1 is GTSNPN and CDR2 is SVGIG (reference sequence). As DNA, the CDR3 is TGTGCCTGGAGTGACAGGGATGAAAAACTGTTTTTT. Amino acid sequence: CAWSDRDEKLFF.

The chain carries TRBV20-1 and TRBJ1-5, with D maybe TRBD1 (5 bases). Germline CDR1 and CDR2: DFQATT and SNEGSKA (reference sequence). Trimming shortened V by 0 bases and J by 2 bases, and 14 bases separated the two germline ends. This CDR3 is 16 amino acids long. CDR3 bases: TGCAGTGCTAGAGATCTCAGGGAGGAGGGCAATCAGCCCCAGCATTTT. Translated: CSARDLREEGNQPQHF.

The V call is TRBV10-3, the J call TRBJ2-2; D not resolved. The V gene lost 6 bases and the J gene lost 8 bases, with 7 bases spanning the gap. The CDR3 loop spans 11 amino acids. Per germline, CDR1 ENHRY and CDR2 SYGVKD. CDR3 protein: CAISSTGELFF. CDR3 coding DNA: TGTGCCATCAGCTCCACGGGGGAGCTGTTTTTT.

The rearrangement uses TRBV7-2 and TRBJ2-3; TRBD2 agrees at 10 bases. This CDR3 comprises 17 residues. Per germline, CDR1 SGHTA and CDR2 FQGNSA. The J segment lost 2 bases and the V segment lost 4 bases, leaving 9 bases of the junction unmatched. The CDR3 nucleotides read TGTGCCAGCAGCTCAGGGGGTAGCGGGAGGTTCACAGATACGCAGTATTTT. It is translated as CASSSGGSGRFTDTQYF.

The chain combines TRBV5-1 with TRBJ2-5; D is perhaps TRBD2 (5 bases). CDR1 is SGHRS, CDR2 YFSETQ, per germline. V was shortened by 4 bases and J by 0 bases, with 10 bases between the two germline ends. This CDR3 spans 14 amino acids. The CDR3 loop is CASSTGLYQETQYF. The CDR3 DNA follows: TGCGCCAGCAGCACCGGACTGTACCAAGAGACCCAGTACTTC.

V gene TRBV12-3 or TRBV12-4 combines with J gene TRBJ2-3; 9 nucleotides line up with TRBD2. This CDR3 spans 16 amino acids. The J segment lost 6 bases and the V segment lost 1 base, leaving 8 bases of the junction unmatched. DNA of the CDR3: TGTGCCAGCAGTTTAGGTCTAGCGGGAAGAAGGGATACGCAGTATTTT. Its translation is CASSLGLAGRRDTQYF.

The CDR3 nucleotides read TGTGCCAGCAGCGGCGGGGACAGCTCCTACAATGAGCAGTTCTTC. This encodes CASSGGDSSYNEQFF. The chain links TRBV5-4 to TRBJ2-1; weak D call: TRBD1 (7 bases). The CDR3 covers 15 residues. Trimming removed 4 bases from V and 0 bases from J, with 11 bases in between. Germline CDR1 is SGHNT and CDR2 is YYREEE (reference sequence). The complete variable domain, with remaining parts taken from reference TRBV5-4 and TRBJ2-1, reads ETGVTQSPTHLIKTRGQQVTLRCSSQSGHNTVSWYQQALGQGPQFIFQYYREEENGRGNFPPRFSGLQFPNYSSELNVNALELDDSALYLCASSGGDSSYNEQFFGPGTRLTVL.

The J gene is TRBJ2-1, the V gene TRBV6-2 or TRBV6-3; 9 nucleotides align to TRBD2. This CDR3 is built from 14 residues. V was pared by 8 bases and J by 4 bases, with 6 bases of the junction left unmatched. Germline CDR1 is MNHEY and CDR2 is SVGEGT. The CDR3, as DNA: TGTGCCAGCTCGGTAGCGGGAGATTACAATGAGCAGTTCTTC. Encoded protein: CASSVAGDYNEQFF.

The chain uses TRBV20-1 and TRBJ1-4; tentatively, D is TRBD1 (5 bases). The CDR3 contains 11 residues. Trimming took off 3 bases at V and 8 bases at J, with 7 bases between the two ends. The germline V gene encodes CDR1 DFQATT and CDR2 SNEGSKA (reference sequence). The CDR3 is CSARGLEKLFF. The CDR3, as DNA: TGCAGTGCTAGGGGGCTGGAAAAACTGTTTTTT.

Here the CDR3 DNA reads TGTGCCAGTAGTTCCAGGGATCCAGACGAAAAACTGTTTTTT. Residues: CASSSRDPDEKLFF. The V gene is TRBV19, the J gene TRBJ1-4; possibly TRBD1 for D (5 bases). CDR3 length: 14 amino acids. Germline V lookup: CDR1 LNHDA, CDR2 SQIVND (reference sequence). The ends were cut back, 5 bases at V and 8 bases at J, with 15 bases in the middle.

The V and J genes are TRBV20-1 and TRBJ2-1; 10 positions agree with TRBD2. Germline CDR1 reads DFQATT; CDR2 reads SNEGSKA (reference sequence). This CDR3 is 15 amino acids long. J was trimmed by 6 bases and V by 5 bases; bases with no gene match: 10. The CDR3, as DNA: TGCAGTGCTGCGACCCTTAGCGGGAGGACCAATGAGCAGTTCTTC. The encoded protein is CSAATLSGRTNEQFF.

A single count supports this clonotype. The chain recombines TRBV19 with TRBJ1-2; D uncertain. CDR3 length equals 12 residues. The germline V and J ends were trimmed by 5 bases and 7 bases, with 11 bases remaining between them. Germline V gene data show CDR1 as LNHDA and CDR2 as SQIVND (reference sequence). The CDR3 is CASSGPFGGYTF. The CDR3 nucleotides are TGTGCCAGTAGTGGGCCTTTCGGTGGCTACACCTTC.

The V and J genes are TRBV9 and TRBJ2-3, with D perhaps TRBD1 or TRBD2 (5 bases each). Per the germline V gene, CDR1 is SGDLS and CDR2 is YYNGEE. This CDR3 has 15 amino acids. V lost 1 base and J 2 bases, leaving 11 bases between the germline ends. In DNA, the CDR3 is TGTGCCAGCAGCGTATCAGGGACCCTCACAGATACGCAGTATTTT. It yields the protein CASSVSGTLTDTQYF.

This rearrangement joins TRBV2 to TRBJ1-3, with D hard to call. Trimming cost V 7 bases and J 0 bases, with 10 bases left between them. The CDR3 sequence is 14 residues long. Germline CDR1 and CDR2: SNHLY and FYNNEI. The CDR3 region is CASKVLSSGNTIYF. The CDR3, as DNA: TGTGCCAGCAAGGTCCTCTCCTCTGGAAACACCATATATTTT.

This chain links TRBV15 with TRBJ2-7; D is tentatively TRBD1 or TRBD2 (5 bases each). This CDR3 has 15 amino acids. V lost 3 bases and J 2 bases, leaving 14 bases between the germline ends. Germline V CDR1 and CDR2: LNHNV, YYDKDF (reference sequence). For the CDR3, the DNA is TGTGCCACCAGCAGTGCCCGGGACGGAACCTACGAGCAGTACTTC. It is translated as CATSSARDGTYEQYF.

V and J are TRBV7-2 and TRBJ2-6, with D hard to call. Trimming stripped 0 bases from V and 3 bases from J, with 9 bases between. Germline lookup yields CDR1 SGHTA and CDR2 FQGNSA. The CDR3 runs to 16 residues. CDR3 in DNA: TGTGCCAGCAGCTTAGCCCAGTTGGGTGGGGCCAACGTCCTGACTTTC. It translates to CASSLAQLGGANVLTF.

The CDR3 DNA is TGCAGTGCTAGAGACCCCGGACAAGACAACTATGGCTACACCTTC. Residues: CSARDPGQDNYGYTF. The chain couples TRBV20-1 to TRBJ1-2, with D possibly matching TRBD1 (5 bases). This CDR3 is built from 15 residues. Germline assignment: CDR1 DFQATT and CDR2 SNEGSKA (reference sequence). The V and J ends lost 0 bases and 2 bases respectively, with 13 bases between them.

The chain has TRBV5-1 and TRBJ2-7; 8 bases are a match to TRBD2. CDR1 and CDR2 (germline): SGHRS, YFSETQ. The J segment lost 2 bases and the V segment lost 0 bases, leaving 4 bases of the junction unmatched. The CDR3 has 15 residues. The CDR3 region has the DNA TGCGCCAGCAGCTTGGATACGGGAGGGGCCTACGAGCAGTACTTC. Its protein product is CASSLDTGGAYEQYF.

The chain has TRBV6-6 and TRBJ1-2, with D perhaps matching TRBD1 (6 bases). CDR3 length: 13 amino acids. The germline V gene encodes CDR1 MNHNY and CDR2 SVGAGI (reference sequence). Deletions cut 7 bases from V and 4 bases from J, with 13 bases between. The DNA for the CDR3 is TGTGCCAGCACCCTACAGGGTAGCTATGGCTACACCTTC. It translates to CASTLQGSYGYTF.

The J gene is TRBJ2-5, the V gene TRBV28; TRBD1 is a possible D gene (6 bases). This CDR3 contains 13 residues. Germline CDR1 reads MDHEN; CDR2 reads SYDVKM. Trimming took 3 bases from V and 10 from J, leaving 15 bases between them. The CDR3 spells CASSLDSTEDQYF. The CDR3 region has the DNA TGTGCCAGCAGTTTGGACAGCACCGAGGACCAGTACTTC. The full variable domain, rest sourced from reference TRBV28 and TRBJ2-5, is DVKVTQSSRYLVKRTGEKVFLECVQDMDHENMFWYRQDPGLGLRLIYFSYDVKMKEKGDIPEGYSVSREKKERFSLILESASTNQTSMYLCASSLDSTEDQYFGPGTRLLVL.

CDR3 in DNA: TGTGCCAGCAGTCTATCACTAGCTACAAGCTCCTACAATGAGCAGTTCTTC. Translated, it gives CASSLSLATSSYNEQFF. The rearrangement uses TRBV6-1 and TRBJ2-1; tentative D call: TRBD2 (6 bases). V dropped 5 bases and J dropped 0 bases, with 17 bases sitting between them. Per germline, CDR1 MNHNS and CDR2 SASEGT. This CDR3 region has 17 residues.

The V call is TRBV27, the J call TRBJ2-1; D gene unclear. CDR1 and CDR2 (germline): MNHEY, SMNVEV (reference sequence). The CDR3 totals 13 residues. Trimming removed 3 bases from V and 6 bases from J, with 9 bases in between. Here the CDR3 DNA reads TGTGCCAGCAGTTTCCGACGAGCCAATGAGCAGTTCTTC. It translates to CASSFRRANEQFF.

The chain joins TRBV19 to TRBJ1-1; no clear D gene. The CDR3 has 14 amino acids. Per the germline V gene, CDR1 is LNHDA and CDR2 is SQIVND (reference sequence). V gave up 7 bases and J gave up 1 base, with 13 bases separating them. The CDR3 protein is CASTEGPRNTEAFF. The CDR3 DNA reads TGTGCCAGTACCGAAGGGCCCCGGAACACTGAAGCTTTCTTT.

In its sample, this clonotype was seen once. This chain joins TRBV7-2 and TRBJ2-7; 7 bases map to TRBD2. This CDR3 has 15 amino acids. Losses at the gene ends were 1 base for V and 2 bases for J; bases not matched to a gene: 5. Germline V gives CDR1 SGHTA, CDR2 FQGNSA. CDR3 amino acids: CASSLGLAQTYEQYF. For the CDR3, the DNA is TGTGCCAGCAGCTTAGGACTAGCCCAAACCTACGAGCAGTACTTC.

This chain joins TRBV2 and TRBJ1-5; D is unresolved. V lost 7 bases and J 2 bases, leaving 9 bases between the germline ends. CDR1 and CDR2 from the germline V gene are SNHLY and FYNNEI. The CDR3 is made up of 13 amino acids. The CDR3 spells CASTGWGNQPQHF. DNA for the CDR3: TGTGCCAGCACGGGGTGGGGCAATCAGCCCCAGCATTTT.

This chain connects TRBV27 to TRBJ1-2; 7 nucleotides agree with TRBD1. The CDR3 loop spans 19 amino acids. Trimming took 0 bases from V and 4 from J; bases not matched to a gene: 17. Germline CDR1 is MNHEY and CDR2 is SMNVEV (reference sequence). The CDR3 sequence is CASSLSTLQTGKPVYGYTF. DNA for the CDR3: TGTGCCAGCAGTTTATCGACCCTTCAGACAGGGAAACCCGTCTATGGCTACACCTTC.